Listed here are 12 T cell receptor beta chains from one sample, sequenced in a study of T cell changes during pregnancy in multiple sclerosis. The method was immunoSEQ multiplex PCR; TCRdb's version includes in-frame clones alone and lacks a portion of them. The sample lists around 15,000 clones; approximately 95% were seen once. The material was peripheral blood, obtained in the second trimester of pregnancy. These TCRs come from a female donor in good health, enrolled as a control in a pregnancy study.

The V and J genes are TRBV9 and TRBJ2-2, with D unresolved. The CDR3 extends over 12 amino acids. Germline CDR1 reads SGDLS; CDR2 reads YYNGEE. Trimming stripped 3 bases from V and 6 bases from J, with 6 bases between. The CDR3 DNA follows: TGTGCCAGCAGCGGACTGGCCGGGGAGCTGTTTTTT. The encoded protein is CASSGLAGELFF.

The sample holds a few counts of this clone. The chain employs TRBV11-3 and TRBJ2-2, with 10 bases matching TRBD2. CDR3 length: 16 amino acids. Looked up from germline, CDR1 is SGHNT and CDR2 is YENEEA. The V segment lost 1 base and the J segment 6 bases; nucleotides outside the gene matches: 5. CDR3 DNA: TGTGCCAGCAGCTTAGTTCTAGCGGGAGATGCCGGGGAGCTGTTTTTT. Its translation is CASSLVLAGDAGELFF.

The rearrangement joins TRBV5-3 to TRBJ2-1, with 11 bases fitting TRBD2. TRBV5-3 is flagged as an ORF with uncertain function. J gave up 5 bases and V 2 bases, and 12 bases lay outside the gene matches. This CDR3 contains 18 residues. The CDR3 loop reads CARSFTSGSSTWNNEQFF. The CDR3 coding sequence is TGTGCCAGAAGCTTTACTAGCGGGAGTTCGACTTGGAACAATGAGCAGTTCTTC.

This clone has only one observation. CDR3 in amino acids: CASSPKLAGSLSYEQYF. CDR3 nucleotide sequence: TGTGCCAGCAGCCCCAAGCTAGCGGGATCCCTCTCCTACGAGCAGTACTTC. The chain recombines TRBV7-4 with TRBJ2-7; 9 bases are a match to TRBD2. From germline, CDR1 is SGHVT and CDR2 SQSDAQ. The length of the CDR3 is 17 residues. The ends lost 5 bases at V and 0 bases at J; junction bases unmatched: 11.

This chain uses TRBV29-1 with TRBJ2-1; 7 nucleotides agree with TRBD1. V lost 6 bases, J lost 4 bases, and 9 bases stayed unmatched. This CDR3 has 14 residues. The V gene's germline CDR1 is SQVTM and CDR2 ANQGSEA. The CDR3 loop is CSVAAGTDYNEQFF. The CDR3 DNA reads as TGCAGCGTAGCTGCCGGGACAGATTACAATGAGCAGTTCTTC.

V is TRBV7-6 and J is TRBJ2-1; D perhaps matches TRBD2 (6 bases). Germline CDR1 reads SGHVS; CDR2 reads FNYEAQ. V lost 5 bases to trimming and J lost 6 bases, with 17 bases between them. The CDR3 consists of 15 residues. The CDR3 region has the DNA TGTGCCAGCAGCCTGGGACTCACGTCAGCCAATGAGCAGTTCTTC. This encodes CASSLGLTSANEQFF.

The V call is TRBV6-1, the J call TRBJ1-1; D is undetermined. CDR1 and CDR2 (germline): MNHNS, SASEGT. The CDR3 runs 14 residues. Trimming pared 2 bases from V and 0 bases from J, leaving 7 bases between. The CDR3 is CASSESVLNTEAFF. DNA for the CDR3: TGTGCCAGCAGTGAATCGGTCCTGAACACTGAAGCTTTCTTT.

The chain is built from TRBV7-2 and TRBJ1-2, with D maybe TRBD1 (6 bases). CDR3 length equals 15 residues. V gave up 7 bases and J gave up 2 bases, with 17 bases separating them. CDR1 and CDR2 from the germline V gene are SGHTA and FQGNSA. The CDR3 region is CASILFRGINYGYTF. DNA of the CDR3: TGTGCCAGCATCCTTTTCAGGGGTATCAACTATGGCTACACCTTC.

The chain combines TRBV2 with TRBJ1-6; D gene unclear. The length of the CDR3 is 13 residues. Germline V gene data show CDR1 as SNHLY and CDR2 as FYNNEI. The V gene lost 7 bases and the J gene lost 0 bases, with 4 bases spanning the gap. The CDR3 sequence is CASTVSYNSPLHF. The CDR3, as DNA: TGTGCCAGCACTGTCTCCTATAATTCACCCCTCCACTTT.

The chain combines TRBV5-4 with TRBJ2-1; 9 bases fit TRBD2. This CDR3 comprises 15 residues. The germline V gene has CDR1 SGHNT and CDR2 YYREEE (reference sequence). The V and J ends lost 5 bases and 6 bases, in that order; junction bases with no gene match: 9. The DNA for the CDR3 is TGTGCCAGCAGTTCCGGAGCTAGCGGGGTCAATGAGCAGTTCTTC. It translates to CASSSGASGVNEQFF. Full variable domain (rest looked up from reference TRBV5-4 and TRBJ2-1): ETGVTQSPTHLIKTRGQQVTLRCSSQSGHNTVSWYQQALGQGPQFIFQYYREEENGRGNFPPRFSGLQFPNYSSELNVNALELDDSALYLCASSSGASGVNEQFFGPGTRLTVL.

V and J are TRBV5-1 and TRBJ2-3; TRBD2 matches at 7 bases. The germline V gene has CDR1 SGHRS and CDR2 YFSETQ. The CDR3 has 17 residues. Trimming removed 4 bases from V and 1 base from J; junction bases left unmatched: 12. CDR3 sequence: CASSPVGRAGGTDTQYF. CDR3 bases: TGCGCCAGCAGCCCTGTAGGTCGGGCGGGGGGCACAGATACGCAGTATTTT.

The V and J genes are TRBV7-9 and TRBJ2-3; 7 positions agree with TRBD2. Germline lookup yields CDR1 SEHNR and CDR2 FQNEAQ (reference sequence). The CDR3 is 15 amino acids. The trim removed 8 bases at V and 0 bases at J, leaving 8 bases unmatched. In DNA form, the CDR3 reads TGTGCCAGCGGGCCGGGACTATCTAGCACAGATACGCAGTATTTT. It specifies CASGPGLSSTDTQYF.